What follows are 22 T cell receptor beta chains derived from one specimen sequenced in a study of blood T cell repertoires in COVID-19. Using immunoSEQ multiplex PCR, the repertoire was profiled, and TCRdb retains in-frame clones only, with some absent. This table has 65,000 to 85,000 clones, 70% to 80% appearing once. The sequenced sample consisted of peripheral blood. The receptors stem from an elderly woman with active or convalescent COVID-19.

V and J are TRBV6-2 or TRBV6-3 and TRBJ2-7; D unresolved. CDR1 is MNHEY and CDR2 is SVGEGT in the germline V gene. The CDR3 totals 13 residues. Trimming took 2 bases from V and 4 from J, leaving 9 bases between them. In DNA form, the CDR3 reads TGTGCCAGCAGTTACCCCCCTTCGTACGAGCAGTACTTC. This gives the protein CASSYPPSYEQYF.

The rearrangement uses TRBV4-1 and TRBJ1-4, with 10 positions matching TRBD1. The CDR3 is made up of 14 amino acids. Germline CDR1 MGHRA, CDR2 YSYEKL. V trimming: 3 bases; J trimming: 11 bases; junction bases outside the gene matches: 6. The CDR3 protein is CASSHGTGVWKLFF. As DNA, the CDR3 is TGCGCCAGCAGCCACGGGACAGGGGTTTGGAAACTGTTTTTT.

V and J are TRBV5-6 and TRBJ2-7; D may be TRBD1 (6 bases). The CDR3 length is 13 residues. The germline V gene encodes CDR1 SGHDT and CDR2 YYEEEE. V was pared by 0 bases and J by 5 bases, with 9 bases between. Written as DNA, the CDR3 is TGTGCCAGCAGCTTGGGGGGGCCTAACGAGCAGTACTTC. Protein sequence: CASSLGGPNEQYF.

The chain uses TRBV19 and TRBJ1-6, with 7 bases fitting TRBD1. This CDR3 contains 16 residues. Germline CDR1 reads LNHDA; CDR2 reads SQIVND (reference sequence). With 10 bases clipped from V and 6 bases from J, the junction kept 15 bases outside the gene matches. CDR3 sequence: CATKSSTGPGNSPLHF. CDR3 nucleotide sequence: TGTGCCACAAAGAGTTCGACAGGGCCGGGTAATTCACCCCTCCACTTT.

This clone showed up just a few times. CDR3 region: CASRRVGTALHF. CDR3 nucleotides: TGTGCCAGCAGGAGGGTTGGAACGGCCCTCCACTTT. The V and J genes are TRBV2 and TRBJ1-6; D is uncertain. Germline lookup yields CDR1 SNHLY and CDR2 FYNNEI. The CDR3 loop spans 12 amino acids. V was clipped by 6 bases and J by 14 bases, with 14 bases between them.

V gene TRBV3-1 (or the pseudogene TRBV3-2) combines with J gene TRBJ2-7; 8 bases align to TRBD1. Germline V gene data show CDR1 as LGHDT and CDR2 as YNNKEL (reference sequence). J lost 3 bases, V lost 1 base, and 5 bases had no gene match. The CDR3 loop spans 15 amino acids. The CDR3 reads CASSQGTGPIYEQYF. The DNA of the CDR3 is TGTGCCAGCAGCCAAGGGACAGGGCCAATCTACGAGCAGTACTTC.

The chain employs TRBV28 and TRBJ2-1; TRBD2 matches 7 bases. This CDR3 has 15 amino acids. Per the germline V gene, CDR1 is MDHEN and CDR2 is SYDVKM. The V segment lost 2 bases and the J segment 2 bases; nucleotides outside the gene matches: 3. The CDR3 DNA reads TGTGCCAGCAGTTTAGGTGGGGGGGCCTACAATGAGCAGTTCTTC. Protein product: CASSLGGGAYNEQFF.

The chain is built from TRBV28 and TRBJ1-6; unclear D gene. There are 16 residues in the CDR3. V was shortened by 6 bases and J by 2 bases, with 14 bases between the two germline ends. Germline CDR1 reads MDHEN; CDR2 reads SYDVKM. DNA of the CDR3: TGTGCCAGCAGCCGAGCGGGGAGTCCCTATAATTCACCCCTCCACTTT. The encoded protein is CASSRAGSPYNSPLHF.

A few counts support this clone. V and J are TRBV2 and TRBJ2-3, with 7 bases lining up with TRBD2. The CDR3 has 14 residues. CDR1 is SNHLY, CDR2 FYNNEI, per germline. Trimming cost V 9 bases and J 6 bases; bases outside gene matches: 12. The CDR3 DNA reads TGTGCCAGTAGGGAGGGGCCGGAACGGGATACGCAGTATTTT. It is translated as CASREGPERDTQYF.

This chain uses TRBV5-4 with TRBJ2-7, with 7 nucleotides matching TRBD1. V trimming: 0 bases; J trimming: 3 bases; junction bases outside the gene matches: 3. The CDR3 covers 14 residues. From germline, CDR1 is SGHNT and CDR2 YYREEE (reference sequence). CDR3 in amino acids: CASSLGQGDYEQYF. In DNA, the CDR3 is TGTGCCAGCAGCTTGGGCCAGGGGGACTACGAGCAGTACTTC. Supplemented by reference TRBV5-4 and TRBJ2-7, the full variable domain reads ETGVTQSPTHLIKTRGQQVTLRCSSQSGHNTVSWYQQALGQGPQFIFQYYREEENGRGNFPPRFSGLQFPNYSSELNVNALELDDSALYLCASSLGQGDYEQYFGPGTRLTVT.

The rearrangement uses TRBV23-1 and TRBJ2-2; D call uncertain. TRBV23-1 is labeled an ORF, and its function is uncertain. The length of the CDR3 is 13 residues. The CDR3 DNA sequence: TGCACTCCCGATCTCATCAACACCGGGGAGCTGTTTTTT. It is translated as CTPDLINTGELFF.

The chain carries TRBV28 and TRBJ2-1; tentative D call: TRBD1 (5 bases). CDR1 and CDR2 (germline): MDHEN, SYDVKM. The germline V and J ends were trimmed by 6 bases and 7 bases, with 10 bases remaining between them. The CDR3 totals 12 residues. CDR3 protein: CASSSRVNEQFF. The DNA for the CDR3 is TGTGCCAGCAGCAGCAGGGTTAATGAGCAGTTCTTC.

CDR3 sequence reads: CASSSTRGRNTQYF. The CDR3 bases are TGTGCCAGCAGCTCCACCAGGGGGCGGAATACGCAGTATTTT. The chain recombines TRBV7-8 with TRBJ2-3; 8 nucleotides line up with TRBD1. The CDR3 is made up of 14 amino acids. Looked up from germline, CDR1 is SGHVS and CDR2 is FQNEAQ. With 4 bases clipped from V and 7 bases from J, the junction kept 7 bases outside the gene matches.

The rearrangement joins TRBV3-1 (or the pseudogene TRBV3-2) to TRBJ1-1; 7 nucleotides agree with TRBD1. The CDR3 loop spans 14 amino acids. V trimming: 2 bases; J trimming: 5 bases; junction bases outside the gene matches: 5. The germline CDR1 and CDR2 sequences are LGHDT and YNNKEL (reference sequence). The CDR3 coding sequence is TGTGCCAGCAGCCAAACAGGGGCGCGTACTGAAGCTTTCTTT. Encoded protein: CASSQTGARTEAFF.

DNA of the CDR3: TGTGCCAGCAGCCAAGCGTCCCGAGCGTACGAGCAGTACTTC. This sequence encodes CASSQASRAYEQYF. This chain links TRBV14 with TRBJ2-7; D remains ambiguous. The germline V gene encodes CDR1 SGHDN and CDR2 FVKESK. V lost 1 base to trimming and J lost 4 bases, with 11 bases between them. The CDR3 consists of 14 residues.

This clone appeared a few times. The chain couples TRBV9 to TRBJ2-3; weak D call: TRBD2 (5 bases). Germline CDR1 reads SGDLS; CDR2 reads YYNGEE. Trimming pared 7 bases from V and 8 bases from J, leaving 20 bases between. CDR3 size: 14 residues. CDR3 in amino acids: CASGLRSDRGTQYF. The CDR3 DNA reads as TGTGCCAGCGGCCTAAGGTCGGACCGGGGTACGCAGTATTTT. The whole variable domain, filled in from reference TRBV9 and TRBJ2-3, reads DSGVTQTPKHLITATGQRVTLRCSPRSGDLSVYWYQQSLDQGLQFLIQYYNGEERAKGNILERFSAQQFPDLHSELNLSSLELGDSALYFCASGLRSDRGTQYFGPGTRLTVL.

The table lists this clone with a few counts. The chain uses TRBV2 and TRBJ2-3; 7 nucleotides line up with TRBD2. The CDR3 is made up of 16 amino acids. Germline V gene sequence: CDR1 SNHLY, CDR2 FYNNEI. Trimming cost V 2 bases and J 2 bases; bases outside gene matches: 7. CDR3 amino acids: CASSESLTSVTDTQYF. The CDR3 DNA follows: TGTGCCAGCAGTGAAAGTTTAACTAGCGTCACAGATACGCAGTATTTT.

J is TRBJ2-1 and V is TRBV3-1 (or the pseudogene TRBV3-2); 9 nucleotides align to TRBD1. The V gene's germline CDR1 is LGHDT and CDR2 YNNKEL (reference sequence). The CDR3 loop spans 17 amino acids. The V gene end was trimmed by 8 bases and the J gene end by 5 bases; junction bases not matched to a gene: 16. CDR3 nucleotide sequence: TGTGCCAGCGATGGTCGTTTACAGGGGGCTCGGAACAATGAGCAGTTCTTC. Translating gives CASDGRLQGARNNEQFF.

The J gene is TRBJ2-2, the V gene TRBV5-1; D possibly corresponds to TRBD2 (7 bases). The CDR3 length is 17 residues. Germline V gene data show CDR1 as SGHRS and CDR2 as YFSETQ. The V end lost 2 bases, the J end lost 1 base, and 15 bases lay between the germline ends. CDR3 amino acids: CASSFTGGVGNTGELFF. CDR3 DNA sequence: TGCGCCAGCAGCTTTACGGGGGGCGTCGGGAACACCGGGGAGCTGTTTTTT.

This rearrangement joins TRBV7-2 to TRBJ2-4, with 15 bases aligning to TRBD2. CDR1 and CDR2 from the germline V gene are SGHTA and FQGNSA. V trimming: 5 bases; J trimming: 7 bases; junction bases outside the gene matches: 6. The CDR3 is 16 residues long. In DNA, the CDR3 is TGTGCCAGCAGCATGGCCGGGACTAGCGGGAGGAACATTCAGTACTTC. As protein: CASSMAGTSGRNIQYF.

The CDR3 coding sequence is TGTGCCAGCAGTTTATCCAGGGTTGGAAACACCATATATTTT. Encoded protein: CASSLSRVGNTIYF. This chain uses TRBV27 with TRBJ1-3; tentatively, D is TRBD1 (5 bases). The V end was cut by 0 bases, the J end by 3 bases, with 6 bases between. The germline V gene has CDR1 MNHEY and CDR2 SMNVEV (reference sequence). The CDR3 covers 14 residues.

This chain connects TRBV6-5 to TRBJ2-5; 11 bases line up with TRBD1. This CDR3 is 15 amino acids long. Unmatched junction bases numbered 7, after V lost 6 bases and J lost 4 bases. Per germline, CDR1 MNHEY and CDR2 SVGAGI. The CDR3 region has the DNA TGTGCCAGCAGGTCCGGGACAGGGGGGCGAGAGACCCAGTACTTC. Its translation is CASRSGTGGRETQYF.